Listed below are T cell receptor beta chains from one sample, sequenced in a study of blood T cell repertoires in COVID-19. The method was immunoSEQ multiplex PCR; TCRdb's version includes in-frame clones alone and lacks a portion of them. The sample has around 200,000 clones; approximately 86% are singletons. Material for sequencing was PBMCs or T cells enriched from blood (not recorded which). The receptors originated from a woman aged 25 to 39 who had been exposed to COVID-19. Both conserved end residues are part of each CDR3. The D gene is left open where the match is weak. For some rows the clone size is stated as once, few or many, or as a class when expanded; others skip it.

clone size,D gene,J gene,V gene,CDR3 DNA,CDR3 protein
NA,NA,TRBJ2-7,TRBV30,TGTGCCTGGAGTTCCCCCCGCGATACCTACGAGCAGTACTTC,CAWSSPRDTYEQYF
NA,NA,TRBJ2-1,TRBV11-1,TGTGCCAGCAGCTTTAGCCGTCCGTCCTACAATGAGCAGTTCTTC,CASSFSRPSYNEQFF
NA,NA,TRBJ1-5,TRBV12-3/TRBV12-4,TGTGCCAGCAGCTCCAGGGGTCAGCCCCAGCATTTT,CASSSRGQPQHF
NA,TRBD2,TRBJ2-2,TRBV5-1,TGCGCCAGCAGCTTCGGGGGGGTGAACACCGGGGAGCTGTTTTTT,CASSFGGVNTGELFF
NA,TRBD1,TRBJ2-5,TRBV7-7,TGTGCTAGCAGCTTAGAGACGGGACAGGCGCAAGAGACCCAGTACTTC,CASSLETGQAQETQYF
NA,TRBD2,TRBJ2-1,TRBV29-1,TGCAGCGTTGCCCCCATTGGGGGGGGCAATGAGCAGTTCTTC,CSVAPIGGGNEQFF
NA,NA,TRBJ1-2,TRBV5-8,TGTGCCAGCAGCTTGCTGGGGAGGGTGGGGGCCTATGGCTACACCTTC,CASSLLGRVGAYGYTF
NA,NA,TRBJ1-1,TRBV11-2,TGTGCCAGCAGCTTAGGGGGAGGGACGAACACTGAAGCTTTCTTT,CASSLGGGTNTEAFF
NA,NA,TRBJ1-1,TRBV29-1,TGCAGCGCCCAAACATCTGAAGCTTTCTTT,CSAQTSEAFF
NA,NA,TRBJ1-3,TRBV9,TGTGCCAGCAGCGCACAGGGACCCTCGGGAAACACCATATATTTT,CASSAQGPSGNTIYF
NA,TRBD2,TRBJ2-3,TRBV5-1,TGCGCCAGCAGCTGGGAGGGAGAGGATACGCAGTATTTT,CASSWEGEDTQYF
NA,NA,TRBJ1-5,TRBV19,TGTGCCAGTAGTTCAGTCCCTCAGCCCCAGCATTTT,CASSSVPQPQHF
NA,TRBD1,TRBJ2-1,TRBV11-2,TGTGCCAGCAGCGTCCCAAGACAGGGCCCCTACAATGAGCAGTTCTTC,CASSVPRQGPYNEQFF
NA,NA,TRBJ1-2,TRBV18,TGTGCCAGCTCACCAGAGGGAACCGGGGGTCGTGGCTACACCTTC,CASSPEGTGGRGYTF
NA,NA,TRBJ2-1,TRBV19,TGTGCCAGTAGTATAGGGGAGGGGGCCTACAATGAGCAGTTCTTC,CASSIGEGAYNEQFF
NA,NA,TRBJ2-7,TRBV5-6,TGTGCCAGCGGATCCCGGGGTCGGAACGAGCAGTACTTC,CASGSRGRNEQYF
once,TRBD1,TRBJ1-2,TRBV24-1,TGTGCCACCAGTGCACCGGGACAGGGGCCTCGGGGCTACACCTTC,CATSAPGQGPRGYTF
NA,TRBD1,TRBJ2-7,TRBV19,TGTGCCAGCAGCGCCCGGGACAGGGGTACCGACGAGCAGTACTTC,CASSARDRGTDEQYF
NA,TRBD1,TRBJ1-1,TRBV10-2,TGCGCCAGCAGTGATTGGGGACAGCTAAACACTGAAGCTTTCTTT,CASSDWGQLNTEAFF
NA,NA,TRBJ1-5,TRBV30,TGTGCCTGGAGTAGTGCAGGCCAGCCCCAGCATTTT,CAWSSAGQPQHF
NA,TRBD1,TRBJ2-5,TRBV3-1/TRBV3-2,TGTGCCAGCAGCCAAGGGACAGGGGGGCCCCAGTACTTC,CASSQGTGGPQYF
NA,NA,TRBJ2-5,TRBV11-3,TGTGCCAGCAGCTTAGACCAGGAGACCCAGTACTTC,CASSLDQETQYF